This entry lists 30 T cell receptor beta chains sequenced from one sample in a study of T cells after yellow fever vaccination. TCRdb used MiXCR to reprocess the 5' RACE reads, holding one entry per CDR3 protein. The sample has a few hundred thousand distinct CDR3 sequences; 15% to 20% are singletons. The material sequenced was PBMCs, taken 15 days after the yellow fever booster vaccination. All receptors come from a man aged 25 to 40 who received the YFV17D yellow fever vaccine.

V usage is TRBV20-1 and J usage is TRBJ2-6; D not certain. V was cut by 3 bases and J by 3 bases, with 12 bases left in between. The V gene's germline CDR1 is DFQATT and CDR2 SNEGSKA (reference sequence). The CDR3 is 15 residues long. The CDR3 here is CSASPPGFGANVLTF. CDR3 nucleotide sequence: TGCAGTGCTAGTCCGCCGGGCTTTGGGGCCAACGTCCTGACTTTC.

This chain joins TRBV27 and TRBJ1-5; D is ambiguous. Germline lookup yields CDR1 MNHEY and CDR2 SMNVEV (reference sequence). The CDR3 runs 13 residues. V was clipped by 3 bases and J by 4 bases, with 7 bases between them. Written as DNA, the CDR3 is TGTGCCAGCAGTTTCGAGGGAAATCAGCCCCAGCATTTT. It translates to CASSFEGNQPQHF.

J is TRBJ2-7 and V is TRBV12-3 or TRBV12-4; tentatively, D is TRBD1 (8 bases). The CDR3 spans 15 residues. Trimming pared 7 bases from V and 6 bases from J, leaving 22 bases between. The CDR3 loop is CASTPLTGGGSEQYF. CDR3 DNA sequence: TGTGCCAGCACCCCATTAACAGGGGGGGGGTCCGAGCAGTACTTC.

The chain employs TRBV7-3 and TRBJ2-1, with a tentative D call TRBD2 (6 bases). CDR1 and CDR2 (germline): SGHTA, FQGTGA. This CDR3 comprises 12 residues. V was shortened by 0 bases and J by 11 bases, with 8 bases between the two germline ends. CDR3 nucleotide sequence: TGTGCCAGCAGCTTAACTAGCGGTCAGCAGTTCTTC. Translated, it gives CASSLTSGQQFF.

V usage is TRBV12-3 or TRBV12-4 and J usage is TRBJ2-7; 8 nucleotides align to TRBD2. This CDR3 has 14 amino acids. V shed 8 bases, J shed 0 bases, and the junction held 6 bases outside the gene matches. The DNA of the CDR3 is TGTGCCAGCTCCACGGGGGGGACCTCCTACGAGCAGTACTTC. This translates into CASSTGGTSYEQYF.

This rearrangement joins TRBV9 to TRBJ2-3, with D perhaps matching TRBD2 (6 bases). Trimming left V 0 bases short and J 2 bases short, with 13 bases between. Looked up from germline, CDR1 is SGDLS and CDR2 is YYNGEE. The CDR3 spans 16 residues. The DNA of the CDR3 is TGTGCCAGCAGCGTAGAAAACGGGGGATACACAGATACGCAGTATTTT. Its protein product is CASSVENGGYTDTQYF.

The chain links TRBV20-1 to TRBJ2-7; 9 bases agree with TRBD1. V lost 5 bases and J lost 5; bases outside the gene matches: 4. This CDR3 has 12 amino acids. The germline V gene has CDR1 DFQATT and CDR2 SNEGSKA (reference sequence). The CDR3 spells CSALRQGDEQYF. The CDR3 bases are TGCAGTGCTCTCAGACAGGGGGACGAGCAGTACTTC.

The chain links TRBV7-2 to TRBJ2-5; 7 bases are shared with TRBD1. Germline V gene sequence: CDR1 SGHTA, CDR2 FQGNSA. The CDR3 is made up of 15 amino acids. V shed 6 bases and J 2 bases; nucleotides not matched to a gene: 9. The CDR3 spells CASSRRWGQQETQYF. CDR3 coding DNA: TGTGCCAGCAGTCGCCGCTGGGGACAGCAAGAGACCCAGTACTTC.

For this clonotype: Given the absence of the conserved phenylalanine or tryptophan at the CDR3 end, a read error is likely. The CDR3 DNA reads TGTGCCAGCACGGGACTAGCGGTAACCTCCTACGAGCAGTACTCC. Protein product: CASTGLAVTSYEQYS. This chain links TRBV2 with TRBJ2-7; TRBD2 matches 11 bases. This CDR3 spans 15 amino acids. The germline V gene has CDR1 SNHLY and CDR2 FYNNEI. With 7 bases clipped from V and 0 bases from J, the junction kept 5 bases outside the gene matches.

This clonotype turned up a few times. The J gene is TRBJ2-4, the V gene TRBV7-2; no definite D call. V gave up 1 base and J gave up 2 bases, with 6 bases separating them. CDR3 length: 14 amino acids. Germline V lookup: CDR1 SGHTA, CDR2 FQGNSA. The CDR3 nucleotides are TGTGCCAGCAGCTTAGGGCAACCCAAAAACATTCAGTACTTC. The encoded protein is CASSLGQPKNIQYF.

This clonotype has only a few counts. J is TRBJ2-1 and V is TRBV7-2; 14 positions match TRBD2. The CDR3 spans 16 residues. The V gene end was trimmed by 3 bases and the J gene end by 8 bases; junction bases not matched to a gene: 6. The germline V gene has CDR1 SGHTA and CDR2 FQGNSA. The CDR3 sequence: CASSLGTSGGSYEQFF. The DNA for the CDR3 is TGTGCCAGCAGCTTGGGGACTAGCGGGGGCTCCTATGAGCAGTTCTTC.

This clonotype turned up a few times. This chain uses TRBV7-2 with TRBJ2-5; 7 bases are a match to TRBD2. The CDR3 runs 14 residues. V was clipped by 0 bases and J by 7 bases; unmatched bases: 5. The germline CDR1 and CDR2 sequences are SGHTA and FQGNSA. CDR3 DNA: TGTGCCAGCAGCTTAGCGCAGTCTAGCGGGACCCAGTACTTC. This sequence encodes CASSLAQSSGTQYF.

This clonotype turned up a few times. J is TRBJ2-7 and V is TRBV18, with 11 bases fitting TRBD2. The CDR3 loop spans 15 amino acids. V shed 3 bases and J 4 bases; nucleotides not matched to a gene: 5. CDR1 is KGHSH, CDR2 LQKENI, per germline. CDR3 loop: CASSPLAGGLYEQYF. The CDR3 DNA reads as TGTGCCAGCTCACCTCTAGCGGGAGGTTTGTACGAGCAGTACTTC. Complete variable domain (other parts from reference TRBV18 and TRBJ2-7): NAGVMQNPRHLVRRRGQEARLRCSPMKGHSHVYWYRQLPEEGLKFMVYLQKENIIDESGMPKERFSAEFPKEGPSILRIQQVVRGDSAAYFCASSPLAGGLYEQYFGPGTRLTVT.

The chain is built from TRBV3-1 and TRBJ2-1; TRBD2 matches 7 bases. Unmatched junction bases numbered 3, after V lost 0 bases and J lost 4 bases. The length of the CDR3 is 15 residues. The germline gives CDR1 LGHDT, CDR2 YNNKEL (reference sequence). CDR3 sequence reads: CASSQEPSGYNEQFF. In DNA form, the CDR3 reads TGTGCCAGCAGCCAAGAACCTAGCGGTTACAATGAGCAGTTCTTC.

This clonotype showed up many times. V and J are TRBV20-1 and TRBJ2-7; D ambiguous. Trimming stripped 0 bases from V and 7 bases from J, with 19 bases between. In germline, CDR1 is DFQATT, CDR2 SNEGSKA (reference sequence). CDR3 length: 15 residues. CDR3 region: CSARDRLADSSEQYF. The DNA for the CDR3 is TGCAGTGCTAGAGATCGATTAGCCGATTCTTCTGAGCAGTACTTC.

This clonotype was observed a handful of times. The V call is TRBV7-2, the J call TRBJ1-3, with 10 positions matching TRBD1. Germline V lookup: CDR1 SGHTA, CDR2 FQGNSA. The CDR3 runs 12 residues. Germline trimming cut 5 bases from V and 12 bases from J; bases unmatched to any gene: 4. The CDR3 DNA reads TGTGCCAGCAGCAGGACAGGGGGTCACATATATTTT. The encoded protein is CASSRTGGHIYF.

V usage is TRBV7-9 and J usage is TRBJ2-7; unclear D gene. The CDR3 extends over 16 amino acids. The germline V gene encodes CDR1 SEHNR and CDR2 FQNEAQ (reference sequence). V lost 7 bases, J lost 2 bases, and 21 bases lay in between. CDR3 in DNA: TGTGCCAGCACATCAATCCGCTGGGCCAAAACCTACGAGCAGTACTTC. Translation: CASTSIRWAKTYEQYF. Looking up the rest from reference TRBV7-9 and TRBJ2-7 gives the full variable domain: DTGVSQNPRHKITKRGQNVTFRCDPISEHNRLYWYRQTLGQGPEFLTYFQNEAQLEKSRLLSDRFSAERPKGSFSTLEIQRTEQGDSAMYLCASTSIRWAKTYEQYFGPGTRLTVT.

This clonotype came up once. The CDR3 nucleotides are TGTGCCAGCAGCCAGGTAGCGGGATTGGACTACGAGCAGTACTTC. Amino acids: CASSQVAGLDYEQYF. The chain links TRBV14 to TRBJ2-7; 8 positions match TRBD2. Germline values: CDR1 SGHDN, CDR2 FVKESK. V was clipped by 3 bases and J by 3 bases; unmatched bases: 7. The CDR3 covers 15 residues.

This clonotype was counted between two and nine times. V is TRBV7-2 and J is TRBJ1-5; D not certain. The CDR3 length is 13 residues. Germline CDR1 reads SGHTA; CDR2 reads FQGNSA. V lost 0 bases and J 7 bases, leaving 7 bases between the germline ends. CDR3: CASSLASGQPQHF. CDR3 nucleotides: TGTGCCAGCAGCTTAGCGTCGGGACAGCCCCAGCATTTT.

For the CDR3, the DNA is TGTGCCAGTAGTATAGGTGGCTACACAGATACGCAGTATTTT. Protein: CASSIGGYTDTQYF. The chain is built from TRBV19 and TRBJ2-3; D gene ambiguous. CDR1 and CDR2 from the germline V gene are LNHDA and SQIVND (reference sequence). Trimming shortened V by 1 base and J by 2 bases, and 7 bases separated the two germline ends. The CDR3 consists of 14 residues.

This sequence joins TRBV18 and TRBJ2-1, with a possible D match to TRBD2 (5 bases). V gave up 2 bases and J gave up 3 bases, with 14 bases separating them. Germline lookup yields CDR1 KGHSH and CDR2 LQKENI. This CDR3 has 16 residues. As DNA, the CDR3 is TGTGCCAGCTCACCATTTTCTAGCTTTAGCTACAATGAGCAGTTCTTC. Residues: CASSPFSSFSYNEQFF.

This chain links TRBV7-2 with TRBJ2-5; 9 bases fit TRBD1. This CDR3 comprises 16 residues. The V and J ends lost 5 bases and 5 bases, in that order; junction bases with no gene match: 12. In germline, CDR1 is SGHTA, CDR2 FQGNSA. The CDR3 sequence: CASSPFVRQGGETQYF. Here the CDR3 DNA reads TGTGCCAGCAGCCCCTTCGTGAGACAGGGGGGCGAGACCCAGTACTTC.

This clonotype was detected only a few times. The rearrangement uses TRBV5-1 and TRBJ2-1; 8 bases agree with TRBD1. After removal of 0 bases from V and 6 bases from J, the junction contained 5 bases not matched to a gene. The CDR3 sequence is 15 residues long. The V gene's germline CDR1 is SGHRS and CDR2 YFSETQ. The DNA for the CDR3 is TGCGCCAGCAGCTTGGCAGGGGGCCCTACCAATGAGCAGTTCTTC. Translation gives CASSLAGGPTNEQFF.

This chain uses TRBV28 with TRBJ2-7; TRBD2 aligns across 7 bases. This CDR3 is 16 amino acids long. CDR1 and CDR2 (germline): MDHEN, SYDVKM. V shed 5 bases and J 2 bases; nucleotides not matched to a gene: 12. The CDR3 bases are TGTGCCAGCAGTCCGGGAACTAGCGCCCGCACCTACGAGCAGTACTTC. It translates to CASSPGTSARTYEQYF.

V is TRBV7-9 and J is TRBJ2-5; no clear D gene. In germline, CDR1 is SEHNR, CDR2 FQNEAQ (reference sequence). Trimming stripped 4 bases from V and 2 bases from J, with 8 bases between. The CDR3 consists of 13 residues. CDR3 sequence reads: CASSWAFQETQYF. The CDR3 bases are TGTGCCAGCAGCTGGGCATTTCAAGAGACCCAGTACTTC.

This chain uses TRBV4-3 with TRBJ2-1; 12 bases map to TRBD2. The length of the CDR3 is 16 residues. Per the germline V gene, CDR1 is LGHNA and CDR2 is YSLEER. The V and J ends lost 0 bases and 7 bases, in that order; junction bases with no gene match: 4. CDR3 region: CASSQDSTSGRNEQFF. The CDR3 DNA is TGCGCCAGCAGCCAAGATAGCACTAGCGGGAGGAATGAGCAGTTCTTC.

This clonotype has ten or more counts. The chain combines TRBV11-2 with TRBJ2-2, with D possibly being TRBD2 (6 bases). Trimming pared 5 bases from V and 7 bases from J, leaving 14 bases between. This CDR3 has 14 amino acids. In germline, CDR1 is SGHAT, CDR2 FQNNGV. The CDR3 sequence is CASSHSEGRGELFF. The CDR3 nucleotides are TGTGCCAGCAGCCACTCGGAGGGGCGCGGGGAGCTGTTTTTT. The full variable domain, with the rest looked up from reference TRBV11-2 and TRBJ2-2, is EAGVAQSPRYKIIEKRQSVAFWCNPISGHATLYWYQQILGQGPKLLIQFQNNGVVDDSQLPKDRFSAERLKGVDSTLKIQPAKLEDSAVYLCASSHSEGRGELFFGEGSRLTVL.

This clonotype occurred a few times. The chain is built from TRBV20-1 and TRBJ2-5, with D perhaps TRBD1 or TRBD2 (5 bases each). The germline V gene has CDR1 DFQATT and CDR2 SNEGSKA (reference sequence). The ends were cut back, 6 bases at V and 2 bases at J, with 13 bases in the middle. The length of the CDR3 is 13 residues. The CDR3 DNA sequence: TGCAGTGCCGCCTCGGGGCTTCAAGAGACCCAGTACTTC. Encoded protein: CSAASGLQETQYF.

The table lists this clonotype with a few counts. This rearrangement joins TRBV5-1 to TRBJ2-2, with no clear D. The CDR3 is made up of 15 amino acids. The germline V gene has CDR1 SGHRS and CDR2 YFSETQ. The V end lost 4 bases, the J end lost 6 bases, and 16 bases lay between the germline ends. CDR3 bases: TGCGCCAGCAGCGCCCGGGCGGCAGGTGCCGGGGAGCTGTTTTTT. This sequence encodes CASSARAAGAGELFF.

The table lists this clonotype with a few counts. One end of the junction varies from germline; a read error may be responsible. The chain couples TRBV7-7 to TRBJ2-1, with D maybe TRBD2 (5 bases). The CDR3 contains 16 residues. Germline CDR1 is SSHAT and CDR2 is FNYEAQ (reference sequence). The CDR3 bases are TGTGCTAGCAGCTTAGCGCCGACTCCGCCTTACAATGAGCAGTTCTTC. Translation: CASSLAPTPPYNEQFF. Based on the CDR3 plus reference TRBV7-7 and TRBJ2-1, the full variable domain is GAGVSQSPRYKVTKRGQDVTLRCDPISSHATLYWYQQALGQGPEFLTYFNYEAQPDKSGLPSDRFSAERPEGSISTLTIQRTEQRDSAMYRCASSLAPTPPYNEQFFGPGTRLTVL.